The rows below give T cell receptor beta chains drawn from one sample of a study of blood T cell repertoires in COVID-19. Clones were read by immunoSEQ multiplex PCR, and TCRdb kept only the in-frame ones, dropping some. The repertoire holds around 46,000 clones, about 88% seen once, with around 5% in the top ten. The sequenced sample consisted of peripheral blood. The source of these receptors is a man aged 35 to 55 with active COVID-19. CDR3s include the opening cysteine and the closing phenylalanine or tryptophan. D genes are given only for firm matches. Clone size appears in some rows only: once, few, many, or a class for an expanded clone.

j_call,d_call,clone_size,v_call,cdr3_aa,cdr3_nt
TRBJ2-1,TRBD2,-,TRBV10-3,CAAAAGVNNEQFF,TGTGCCGCCGCAGCGGGGGTGAACAATGAGCAGTTCTTC
TRBJ1-1,-,-,TRBV3-1/TRBV3-2,CASRPKSTEAFF,TGTGCCAGCAGGCCAAAGAGCACTGAAGCTTTCTTT
TRBJ2-2,TRBD2,-,TRBV27,CASSLFFPGLAGGGELFF,TGTGCCAGCAGTTTATTCTTCCCCGGACTAGCGGGCGGCGGGGAGCTGTTTTTT
TRBJ2-5,TRBD1,-,TRBV4-1,CATMDRAGQQETQYF,TGCGCCACTATGGACAGGGCCGGCCAACAAGAGACCCAGTACTTC
TRBJ1-2,TRBD1,once,TRBV6-5,CASGRTRQGAGGYTF,TGTGCCAGCGGGCGTACGAGACAGGGGGCCGGTGGCTACACCTTC
TRBJ2-7,TRBD2,-,TRBV18,CASSPSTSGRGEQYF,TGTGCCAGCTCACCCTCAACTAGCGGGAGGGGTGAGCAGTACTTC
TRBJ2-7,TRBD2,-,TRBV3-1/TRBV3-2,CASSHGGEEQYF,TGTGCCAGCAGCCATGGGGGGGAGGAGCAGTACTTC
TRBJ1-5,-,-,TRBV30,CAWSVAPLSNQPQHF,TGTGCCTGGAGTGTAGCGCCGCTTAGCAATCAGCCCCAGCATTTT
TRBJ1-2,TRBD1,-,TRBV5-1,CASSSHSDRGGGYTF,TGCGCCAGCAGCTCCCATAGCGACAGGGGGGGTGGCTACACCTTC
TRBJ2-3,TRBD2,few,TRBV5-6,CASSRRLAGDTTDTQYF,TGTGCCAGCAGCAGACGACTAGCGGGAGACACCACAGATACGCAGTATTTT
TRBJ2-7,-,-,TRBV7-9,CASSLTSLGAWEQYF,TGTGCCAGCAGCTTAACGTCTTTAGGGGCTTGGGAGCAGTACTTC
TRBJ2-6,-,once,TRBV2,CASSESTLGGANPFSGANVLTF,TGTGCCAGCAGTGAATCCACCCTCGGTGGGGCCAACCCGTTCTCTGGGGCCAACGTCCTGACTTTC
TRBJ2-3,-,-,TRBV3-1/TRBV3-2,CASSRRSGAPDTQYF,TGTGCCAGCAGCCGTAGGTCTGGAGCCCCAGATACGCAGTATTTT
TRBJ2-7,-,-,TRBV5-1,CASRTSLDYEQYF,TGCGCCAGTCGGACAAGCTTAGATTACGAGCAGTACTTC
TRBJ2-3,-,-,TRBV7-2,CASSLEGVGTDTQYF,TGTGCCAGCAGCTTAGAGGGGGTGGGCACAGATACGCAGTATTTT
TRBJ2-1,TRBD2,once,TRBV18,CASSPQGLAETSYNEQFF,TGTGCCAGCTCACCACAAGGACTAGCGGAGACCTCCTACAATGAGCAGTTCTTC
TRBJ2-7,-,-,TRBV9,CASSVSSGSYEQYF,TGTGCCAGCAGCGTATCCAGCGGTTCCTACGAGCAGTACTTC
TRBJ1-1,-,-,TRBV7-3,CASSRRMNTEAFF,TGTGCCAGCAGTAGGAGGATGAACACTGAAGCTTTCTTT
TRBJ1-1,-,-,TRBV3-1/TRBV3-2,CASSQGGNAEAFF,TGTGCCAGCAGCCAGGGCGGGAACGCTGAAGCTTTCTTT
TRBJ2-5,-,-,TRBV2,CASSFLGGAETQYF,TGTGCCAGCAGTTTCTTGGGGGGTGCGGAGACCCAGTACTTC